This T cell receptor (beta chain) was recorded in a study of spatial heterogeneity in lung cancer. Looking at the study overall: The average appearance count of each unique TCR and UMI combination in raw reads was more than 9.5.

TCRdb recomputed calls from the 5' RACE reads with MiXCR, one row per CDR3 protein. The sample consists of some 13,000 distinct CDR3 sequences, under 4% of them appearing once. Noted time point: sample taken at primary tumor resection. The donor group consisted of some 70 patients who had untreated, early-stage non-small cell lung cancer. V lost 5 bases and J 2 bases, leaving 10 bases between the germline ends. Germline CDR1 is SGHTA and CDR2 is FQGNSA. CDR3 length: 14 residues. Study-wide results and limits: For expanded intratumoral alpha and beta TCRs, counts tracked tumor mutation counts.

On this clonotype: As yet, its antigen is unknown.

The receptor's source is a male donor with early-stage non-small cell lung cancer. The chain uses TRBV7-2 and TRBJ1-5; D is undetermined. The specimen was lung tumor tissue, collected at surgery. The CDR3 nucleotides are TGTGCCAGCAGCCAAACTACAGGCAATCAGCCCCAGCATTTT. Amino acid sequence: CASSQTTGNQPQHF.